This T cell receptor beta chain derives from a study of cytomegalovirus exposure and HLA in healthy donors. Whole-study results and caveats: In a later analysis, HLA-C alleles had the fewest associated TCRs, DRB1 alleles the most.

V lost 4 bases and J 4 bases, leaving 14 bases between the germline ends. The germline V gene has CDR1 MGHRA and CDR2 YSYEKL. There are 14 residues in the CDR3. The primer mix had 60 Vbeta and 13 Jbeta primers. As originally analysed: Later, tens of millions of unique TCR beta chains were counted in an analysis, and about 10 million of them were shared. Some clones are missing from TCRdb's copy, which holds only in-frame ones; the method was immunoSEQ multiplex PCR. That table furnishes V, J and clone size, whereas the DNA furnished D and trimming. The table has over 90,000 clones, around 60% seen once; the top ten hold 2.5% to 4%. Of note for this clone: Antigen: not known.

The TCR sequence derives from a woman aged 45-60 years in good health and CMV-seronegative. The genes are TRBV4-1 and TRBJ2-7, with D possibly TRBD2 on 5 matching bases. The specimen sequenced was PBMCs. CDR3 bases: TGCGCCAGCAGCCCCAGGATGGGCGGGTACGAGCAGTACTTC. Its translation is CASSPRMGGYEQYF.